The 28 T cell receptor beta chains below all came from one sample that was sequenced in a study of control samples from healthy donors and cancer patients. Generated by immunoSEQ multiplex PCR, the TCRdb table keeps only in-frame clones and is missing some. This table has some 130,000 clones, 92% appearing once. Sequencing was carried out using blood. Receptors were obtained from a man between 18 and 29 years old in good health.

The chain links TRBV3-1 (or the pseudogene TRBV3-2) to TRBJ1-1, with 7 bases fitting TRBD1. From germline, CDR1 is LGHDT and CDR2 YNNKEL (reference sequence). CDR3 length equals 15 residues. The V and J ends lost 1 base and 2 bases, in that order; junction bases with no gene match: 4. In DNA form, the CDR3 reads TGTGCCAGCAGCCAAGGGACAGGTTTCAACACTGAAGCTTTCTTT. This gives the protein CASSQGTGFNTEAFF.

J is TRBJ2-1 and V is TRBV18; 9 bases are a match to TRBD1. Germline V gene lookup returns CDR1 KGHSH and CDR2 LQKENI. V lost 4 bases and J lost 3; bases outside the gene matches: 4. The CDR3 spans 15 residues. In DNA, the CDR3 is TGTGCCAGCTCACACGGACAGGGGAACTACAATGAGCAGTTCTTC. As protein: CASSHGQGNYNEQFF.

The chain uses TRBV21-1 and TRBJ1-5; TRBD1, the table's D call, was not compared with the DNA. TRBV21-1 is a recognized pseudogene. This CDR3 comprises 17 residues. For the CDR3, the DNA is TGTGCCAGCAGCAAAGGGACAGGGTTATGGGGCAATCAGCCCCAGCATTTT. It codes for CASSKGTGLWGNQPQHF.

This chain's CDR3 is CASTFSGGPETQYF. The DNA of the CDR3 is TGTGCCAGCACCTTTTCGGGGGGCCCGGAGACCCAGTACTTC. The gene calls are TRBV3-1 (or the pseudogene TRBV3-2) and TRBJ2-5; tentatively, D is TRBD2 (7 bases). This CDR3 is built from 14 residues. The V gene lost 7 bases and the J gene lost 5 bases, with 17 bases spanning the gap. The V gene's germline CDR1 is LGHDT and CDR2 YNNKEL (reference sequence).

The genes are TRBV12-3 or TRBV12-4 and TRBJ1-2; D call uncertain. This CDR3 comprises 13 residues. Trimming shortened V by 7 bases and J by 6 bases, and 15 bases separated the two germline ends. CDR3 in amino acids: CASMGMEWDGYTF. CDR3 nucleotides: TGTGCCAGCATGGGGATGGAATGGGATGGCTACACCTTC.

This clone appeared once. The chain is built from TRBV2 and TRBJ2-3; TRBD1 agrees at 12 bases. The CDR3 loop spans 15 amino acids. Germline V CDR1 and CDR2: SNHLY, FYNNEI. Unmatched junction bases numbered 10, after V lost 11 bases and J lost 4 bases. This CDR3 is CAGGTGGALADTQYF. The DNA of the CDR3 is TGTGCCGGGGGGACAGGGGGCGCTTTGGCAGATACGCAGTATTTT. Drawing the rest from reference TRBV2 and TRBJ2-3, the complete variable domain is EPEVTQTPSHQVTQMGQEVILRCVPISNHLYFYWYRQILGQKVEFLVSFYNNEISEKSEIFDDQFSVERPDGSNFTLKIRSTKLEDSAMYFCAGGTGGALADTQYFGPGTRLTVL.

The rearrangement joins TRBV6-5 to TRBJ1-6; TRBD1 matches 7 bases. CDR3 length: 14 amino acids. The germline CDR1 and CDR2 sequences are MNHEY and SVGAGI. V dropped 10 bases and J dropped 7; count of bases not matched to a gene: 10. CDR3 in DNA: TGTGCCACCGACAGGGTTTCCGAAAATTCACCCCTCCACTTT. Protein product: CATDRVSENSPLHF.

The CDR3 DNA is TGTGCCAGCAGCTTGGAAGGGGGGGAGACCCAGTACTTC. Translated: CASSLEGGETQYF. The V call is TRBV5-5, the J call TRBJ2-5; either TRBD1 or TRBD2 may fit D (6 bases each). V gave up 0 bases and J gave up 5 bases, with 8 bases separating them. The CDR3 loop spans 13 amino acids. Germline V lookup: CDR1 SGHKS, CDR2 YYEKEE (reference sequence). Filled out from reference TRBV5-5 and TRBJ2-5, the complete variable domain reads DAGVTQSPTHLIKTRGQQVTLRCSPISGHKSVSWYQQVLGQGPQFIFQYYEKEERGRGNFPDRFSARQFPNYSSELNVNALLLGDSALYLCASSLEGGETQYFGPGTRLLVL.

The V gene is TRBV5-4, the J gene TRBJ1-2; D possibly corresponds to TRBD1 (6 bases). The CDR3 contains 14 residues. Trimming took off 1 base at V and 0 bases at J, with 7 bases between the two ends. Germline lookup yields CDR1 SGHNT and CDR2 YYREEE (reference sequence). The CDR3 is CASSLWTANYGYTF. As DNA, the CDR3 is TGTGCCAGCAGCTTGTGGACAGCTAACTATGGCTACACCTTC.

The chain couples TRBV6-5 to TRBJ2-2, with D possibly being TRBD1 (5 bases). Trimming pared 4 bases from V and 2 bases from J, leaving 11 bases between. This CDR3 region has 15 residues. Per germline, CDR1 MNHEY and CDR2 SVGAGI. This CDR3 is CASSSNRRNTGELFF. The CDR3 coding sequence is TGTGCCAGCAGTTCGAACAGGCGTAACACCGGGGAGCTGTTTTTT.

The chain joins TRBV13 to TRBJ2-1; 15 bases align to TRBD2. The germline V gene encodes CDR1 PRHDT and CDR2 FYEKMQ (reference sequence). This CDR3 region has 16 residues. The V and J ends lost 5 bases and 9 bases, in that order; junction bases with no gene match: 8. For the CDR3, the DNA is TGTGCCAGCAGCACCCGGACTAGCGGGGGGGCTAGTGAGCAGTTCTTC. This sequence encodes CASSTRTSGGASEQFF.

This chain joins TRBV6-4 and TRBJ1-2, with TRBD1 identical over 9 bases. Trimming removed 4 bases from V and 7 bases from J; junction bases left unmatched: 13. Looked up from germline, CDR1 is MRHNA and CDR2 is SNTAGT. CDR3 size: 16 residues. The CDR3 loop reads CASSGRLGTGRSGYTF. Here the CDR3 DNA reads TGTGCCAGCAGTGGACGACTCGGGACAGGGAGATCTGGCTACACCTTC.

The chain links TRBV19 to TRBJ1-1; D is perhaps TRBD1 (5 bases). V was clipped by 2 bases and J by 8 bases, with 9 bases between them. CDR1 is LNHDA, CDR2 SQIVND, per germline (reference sequence). The CDR3 covers 12 residues. The CDR3 DNA is TGTGCCAGTAGTATAAGGGGATCCGAAGCTTTCTTT. Translation: CASSIRGSEAFF.

The V and J genes are TRBV6-4 and TRBJ2-3; TRBD2 aligns across 8 bases. Germline V gene lookup returns CDR1 MRHNA and CDR2 SNTAGT. The CDR3 loop spans 15 amino acids. Losses at the gene ends were 8 bases for V and 6 bases for J; bases not matched to a gene: 13. The CDR3 loop reads CASGTGGAGSDTQYF. In DNA, the CDR3 is TGTGCCAGCGGCACCGGGGGGGCCGGGTCGGATACGCAGTATTTT.

This chain connects TRBV10-1 to TRBJ2-3; weak D call: TRBD1 (6 bases). The CDR3 extends over 14 amino acids. Germline V gene sequence: CDR1 WNHNN, CDR2 SYGVQD (reference sequence). V was cut by 4 bases and J by 2 bases, with 10 bases left in between. The CDR3: CASSATGNTDTQYF. CDR3 nucleotides: TGCGCCAGCAGTGCCACAGGGAACACAGATACGCAGTATTTT.

The chain recombines TRBV10-2 with TRBJ1-1; D not resolved. Germline assignment: CDR1 WSHSY and CDR2 SAAADI. The CDR3 covers 12 residues. V was trimmed by 6 bases and J by 3 bases, leaving 8 bases between them. This CDR3 is CASRPGYTEAFF. The CDR3 region has the DNA TGCGCCAGCAGGCCTGGTTACACTGAAGCTTTCTTT.

The CDR3 DNA reads TGCGCCAGCAGCTTGTACGGCTCCTATAATTCACCCCTCCACTTT. Protein product: CASSLYGSYNSPLHF. The chain employs TRBV5-1 and TRBJ1-6, with D unresolved. Deletions cut 1 base from V and 0 bases from J, with 5 bases between. Germline-derived CDR1 and CDR2 are SGHRS and YFSETQ. The CDR3 has 15 amino acids. The variable domain in full, with the rest retrieved from reference TRBV5-1 and TRBJ1-6, is KAGVTQTPRYLIKTRGQQVTLSCSPISGHRSVSWYQQTPGQGLQFLFEYFSETQRNKGNFPGRFSGRQFSNSRSEMNVSTLELGDSALYLCASSLYGSYNSPLHFGNGTRLTVT.

This chain connects TRBV10-3 to TRBJ2-3; D ambiguous. The CDR3 length is 16 residues. Trimming removed 2 bases from V and 2 bases from J, with 14 bases in between. Germline lookup yields CDR1 ENHRY and CDR2 SYGVKD. CDR3 DNA: TGTGCCATCAGTGAGGGCGGAGAGACTTCCACAGATACGCAGTATTTT. Amino acid sequence: CAISEGGETSTDTQYF.

This chain connects TRBV6-5 to TRBJ1-5; D not resolved. This CDR3 is built from 15 residues. Germline V lookup: CDR1 MNHEY, CDR2 SVGAGI. The V end was cut by 5 bases, the J end by 3 bases, with 14 bases between. The CDR3 sequence: CASSIGGEHNQPQHF. The CDR3, as DNA: TGTGCCAGCAGTATAGGTGGGGAGCACAATCAGCCCCAGCATTTT.

The V call is TRBV3-1 (or the pseudogene TRBV3-2), the J call TRBJ2-3; D is perhaps TRBD2 (6 bases). Germline values: CDR1 LGHDT, CDR2 YNNKEL (reference sequence). Trimming left V 4 bases short and J 1 base short, with 9 bases between. The CDR3 length is 14 residues. CDR3 sequence: CASSLGGGTDTQYF. DNA for the CDR3: TGTGCCAGCAGCCTCGGCGGGGGCACAGATACGCAGTATTTT.

The chain employs TRBV6-5 and TRBJ2-7; possibly TRBD2 for D (5 bases). The germline CDR1 and CDR2 sequences are MNHEY and SVGAGI. The CDR3 is made up of 14 amino acids. Trimming cost V 4 bases and J 2 bases, with 12 bases left between them. CDR3 sequence reads: CASSSGLLTYEQYF. The DNA for the CDR3 is TGTGCCAGCAGTTCTGGACTGTTAACCTACGAGCAGTACTTC.

The chain carries TRBV6-5 and TRBJ1-1; 7 bases are shared with TRBD1. Germline lookup yields CDR1 MNHEY and CDR2 SVGAGI. Losses at the gene ends were 0 bases for V and 6 bases for J; bases not matched to a gene: 7. The CDR3 contains 15 residues. The CDR3 DNA reads as TGTGCCAGCAGTTACTCGGCAGGACAGGCTCCTGAAGCTTTCTTT. Protein: CASSYSAGQAPEAFF.

The rearrangement joins TRBV18 to TRBJ2-3; D gene uncertain. Germline values: CDR1 KGHSH, CDR2 LQKENI. V was shortened by 0 bases and J by 2 bases, with 9 bases between the two germline ends. The CDR3 sequence is 15 residues long. This CDR3 is CASSPPTRATDTQYF. The CDR3 nucleotides read TGTGCCAGCTCACCACCGACACGGGCCACAGATACGCAGTATTTT.

The chain employs TRBV5-1 and TRBJ1-2, with 9 bases identical to TRBD1. Germline V lookup: CDR1 SGHRS, CDR2 YFSETQ. Trimming cost V 0 bases and J 4 bases; bases outside gene matches: 7. The CDR3 length is 16 residues. DNA of the CDR3: TGCGCCAGCAGCTTGGCCGGGACAGGGAAGACCTATGGCTACACCTTC. Its translation is CASSLAGTGKTYGYTF.

The CDR3 protein is CASTLQVVGTEAFF. CDR3 sequence (DNA): TGTGCCAGTACTTTACAGGTGGTTGGCACTGAAGCTTTCTTT. The gene calls are TRBV2 and TRBJ1-1, with D possibly TRBD1 on 5 matching bases. Per the germline V gene, CDR1 is SNHLY and CDR2 is FYNNEI. V gave up 9 bases and J gave up 4 bases, with 18 bases separating them. The CDR3 totals 14 residues.

The chain is built from TRBV15 and TRBJ1-3; D possibly corresponds to TRBD1 (6 bases). The CDR3 totals 17 residues. Germline V lookup: CDR1 LNHNV, CDR2 YYDKDF (reference sequence). Trimming pared 1 base from V and 0 bases from J, leaving 13 bases between. CDR3 protein: CATSRADLGGSGNTIYF. CDR3 sequence (DNA): TGTGCCACCAGCAGAGCCGACTTAGGGGGCTCTGGAAACACCATATATTTT.

The rearrangement joins TRBV6-5 to TRBJ1-2; no clear D. The CDR3 consists of 14 residues. Germline-derived CDR1 and CDR2 are MNHEY and SVGAGI. V was cut by 5 bases and J by 3 bases, with 13 bases left in between. This CDR3 is CASSTGSEDYGYTF. The CDR3 DNA is TGTGCCAGCAGTACGGGATCGGAAGACTATGGCTACACCTTC.

The genes are TRBV11-2 and TRBJ2-7, with 10 bases fitting TRBD2. CDR1 and CDR2 (germline): SGHAT, FQNNGV. J lost 6 bases, V lost 8 bases, and 7 bases had no gene match. This CDR3 comprises 13 residues. The CDR3 loop reads CASAGLAFREQYF. The CDR3, as DNA: TGTGCCAGCGCGGGACTAGCGTTCCGCGAGCAGTACTTC.